Below are 17 T cell receptor beta chains sequenced from a single sample in a study of beta chain features in type 1 diabetes. Reverse transcribing all isolated RNA meant expressed TCRB transcripts were sequenced. Assay: immunoSEQ multiplex PCR; the TCRdb copy retains only in-frame clones and omits some. The sample has 810,000 or so clones; roughly a sixth are singletons. Source material: naive CD4+ T cells from blood. The receptor source for this set is a woman aged 18-30 years in good health.

The chain joins TRBV6-5 to TRBJ1-4; the D gene is possibly TRBD1 (6 bases). The germline CDR1 and CDR2 sequences are MNHEY and SVGAGI. This CDR3 contains 14 residues. V was trimmed by 5 bases and J by 12 bases, leaving 19 bases between them. The CDR3 protein is CASSKQGWGTELFF. CDR3 nucleotides: TGTGCCAGCAGTAAACAGGGATGGGGAACGGAACTGTTTTTT.

The CDR3, as DNA: TGTGCCAGCAGCTTACAGGGTGCAGCAGATACGCAGTATTTT. It encodes CASSLQGAADTQYF. The V call is TRBV7-8, the J call TRBJ2-3; maybe TRBD1 (5 bases). Germline loops: CDR1 SGHVS, CDR2 FQNEAQ. The CDR3 has 14 residues. V lost 2 bases and J 4 bases, leaving 10 bases between the germline ends.

V gene TRBV7-9 combines with J gene TRBJ2-5, with D perhaps given as TRBD1 or TRBD2 (5 bases each). This CDR3 is 16 amino acids long. Trimming stripped 6 bases from V and 4 bases from J, with 21 bases between. The germline CDR1 and CDR2 sequences are SEHNR and FQNEAQ (reference sequence). The CDR3 DNA reads as TGTGCCAGCAGTCTAGGTTCCGGGGCCCCCCGAGAGACCCAGTACTTC. It specifies CASSLGSGAPRETQYF.

This clone was seen only once. The chain uses TRBV11-2 and TRBJ2-5, with 8 bases identical to TRBD2. The CDR3 runs to 15 residues. Germline CDR1 reads SGHAT; CDR2 reads FQNNGV. J lost 2 bases, V lost 2 bases, and 4 bases had no gene match. The CDR3 protein is CASSLLLAGQETQYF. The CDR3, as DNA: TGTGCCAGCAGCTTACTATTAGCGGGACAAGAGACCCAGTACTTC. The variable domain in full, with the rest retrieved from reference TRBV11-2 and TRBJ2-5, is EAGVAQSPRYKIIEKRQSVAFWCNPISGHATLYWYQQILGQGPKLLIQFQNNGVVDDSQLPKDRFSAERLKGVDSTLKIQPAKLEDSAVYLCASSLLLAGQETQYFGPGTRLLVL.

This clone was seen a few times. This chain uses TRBV5-1 with TRBJ2-7; D ambiguous. CDR3 length equals 14 residues. From germline, CDR1 is SGHRS and CDR2 YFSETQ. V lost 4 bases and J 3 bases, leaving 14 bases between the germline ends. CDR3 in DNA: TGCGCCAGCAGCATCCGTCATCCGGACTACGAGCAGTACTTC. This codes for CASSIRHPDYEQYF. The full variable domain, in which reference TRBV5-1 and TRBJ2-7 provide the parts outside the CDR3, is KAGVTQTPRYLIKTRGQQVTLSCSPISGHRSVSWYQQTPGQGLQFLFEYFSETQRNKGNFPGRFSGRQFSNSRSEMNVSTLELGDSALYLCASSIRHPDYEQYFGPGTRLTVT.

This clone has more than one count but fewer than ten. The chain is built from TRBV5-1 and TRBJ2-7; D might be TRBD2 (6 bases). The CDR3 is made up of 13 amino acids. Trimming left V 3 bases short and J 6 bases short, with 13 bases between. Germline V gives CDR1 SGHRS, CDR2 YFSETQ. CDR3 sequence (DNA): TGCGCCAGCAGCTCTCAACGGGAGCTCGAGCAGTACTTC. Protein product: CASSSQRELEQYF.

This clone was recorded a few times. For the CDR3, the DNA is TGTGCCAGCAGCGAAGCAGGGTATGGCTACACCTTC. It encodes CASSEAGYGYTF. The V call is TRBV9, the J call TRBJ1-2; perhaps TRBD1 as D (5 bases). Trimming removed 3 bases at V and 5 bases at J, with 8 bases between. The germline gives CDR1 SGDLS, CDR2 YYNGEE. CDR3 length: 12 amino acids.

This chain links TRBV6-6 with TRBJ2-2, with 7 bases fitting TRBD1. After removal of 6 bases from V and 5 bases from J, the junction contained 3 bases not matched to a gene. This CDR3 region has 13 residues. The germline gives CDR1 MNHNY, CDR2 SVGAGI (reference sequence). The DNA of the CDR3 is TGTGCCAGCAGGACAGGGAATACCGGGGAGCTGTTTTTT. Amino acid sequence: CASRTGNTGELFF.

There are a few counts of this clone. The chain combines TRBV14 with TRBJ2-1; tentatively, D is TRBD2 (6 bases). CDR3 size: 19 residues. Deletions cut 0 bases from V and 1 base from J, with 19 bases between. The germline CDR1 and CDR2 sequences are SGHDN and FVKESK. CDR3 residues: CASSQDRSSGAGSYNEQFF. The DNA for the CDR3 is TGTGCCAGCAGCCAAGATAGATCCTCTGGGGCGGGGTCCTACAATGAGCAGTTCTTC.

CDR3 loop: CASSPVFDLAKNIQYF. CDR3 sequence (DNA): TGTGCCAGCAGTCCTGTGTTTGACCTAGCCAAAAACATTCAGTACTTC. The rearrangement links TRBV7-2 to TRBJ2-4; D gene unclear. Germline CDR1 SGHTA, CDR2 FQGNSA. The CDR3 runs to 16 residues. Deletions cut 6 bases from V and 0 bases from J, with 15 bases between.

This clone was counted only a few times. The V call is TRBV27, the J call TRBJ2-1; the D gene is possibly TRBD1 (5 bases). Germline assignment: CDR1 MNHEY and CDR2 SMNVEV (reference sequence). This CDR3 has 14 residues. V gave up 6 bases and J gave up 6 bases, with 15 bases separating them. The chain's CDR3 is CASSRNRQSNEQFF. CDR3 DNA sequence: TGTGCCAGCAGCAGAAATCGACAGTCCAATGAGCAGTTCTTC.

This chain connects TRBV7-9 to TRBJ1-1, with 8 bases identical to TRBD1. The CDR3 spans 15 residues. Germline values: CDR1 SEHNR, CDR2 FQNEAQ (reference sequence). With 5 bases clipped from V and 3 bases from J, the junction kept 8 bases outside the gene matches. CDR3 sequence reads: CASSPIRTGHTEAFF. The CDR3 bases are TGTGCCAGCAGCCCCATTCGGACAGGGCACACTGAAGCTTTCTTT.

The chain's CDR3 is CASSSGLAVEQFF. For the CDR3, the DNA is TGTGCCAGCAGTTCAGGACTGGCGGTCGAGCAGTTCTTC. The chain recombines TRBV5-4 with TRBJ2-1, with D possibly TRBD2 on 5 matching bases. Trimming left V 5 bases short and J 10 bases short, with 16 bases between. Per the germline V gene, CDR1 is SGHNT and CDR2 is YYREEE (reference sequence). There are 13 residues in the CDR3.

The chain couples TRBV7-9 to TRBJ1-2; D is unresolved. V lost 5 bases and J 4 bases, leaving 23 bases between the germline ends. Germline values: CDR1 SEHNR, CDR2 FQNEAQ (reference sequence). The CDR3 runs 17 residues. For the CDR3, the DNA is TGTGCCAGCAGCAAACGGAGGACGCCCTCGATGGGCTATGGCTACACCTTC. Translating gives CASSKRRTPSMGYGYTF.

In this sample, this clone turned up a few times. The V call is TRBV4-2, the J call TRBJ2-5, with D possibly TRBD2 on 8 matching bases. The CDR3 extends over 18 amino acids. CDR1 LGHNA and CDR2 YNFKEQ come from the germline V gene. Between the trimmed V and J ends, which lost 4 bases and 11 bases, there was a span of 32 bases. The DNA for the CDR3 is TGTGCCAGCAGCCCCAGGGGACAGCGGGGGACTAGGAATTATGAGCAGTACTTC. Protein sequence: CASSPRGQRGTRNYEQYF.

This clone was detected a few times. The CDR3 protein is CASSLGPPKRGFNEQFF. CDR3 nucleotide sequence: TGTGCCAGCAGCTTAGGTCCCCCTAAAAGAGGGTTCAATGAGCAGTTCTTC. V and J are TRBV7-9 and TRBJ2-1; tentatively, D is TRBD2 (5 bases). V dropped 1 base and J dropped 6 bases, with 19 bases sitting between them. The CDR3 covers 17 residues. Germline assignment: CDR1 SEHNR and CDR2 FQNEAQ (reference sequence).

This clone was seen only a few times. The chain links TRBV15 to TRBJ2-5; a weak D match, TRBD1 (6 bases). Gene TRBJ2-7 matches the end of the DNA better, so the J call may be wrong. This CDR3 contains 15 residues. CDR1 and CDR2 from the germline V gene are LNHNV and YYDKDF (reference sequence). CDR3 sequence reads: CATSEGTRGLNEQYF. The DNA for the CDR3 is TGTGCCACCAGCGAGGGCACCAGGGGTCTTAACGAGCAGTACTTC.